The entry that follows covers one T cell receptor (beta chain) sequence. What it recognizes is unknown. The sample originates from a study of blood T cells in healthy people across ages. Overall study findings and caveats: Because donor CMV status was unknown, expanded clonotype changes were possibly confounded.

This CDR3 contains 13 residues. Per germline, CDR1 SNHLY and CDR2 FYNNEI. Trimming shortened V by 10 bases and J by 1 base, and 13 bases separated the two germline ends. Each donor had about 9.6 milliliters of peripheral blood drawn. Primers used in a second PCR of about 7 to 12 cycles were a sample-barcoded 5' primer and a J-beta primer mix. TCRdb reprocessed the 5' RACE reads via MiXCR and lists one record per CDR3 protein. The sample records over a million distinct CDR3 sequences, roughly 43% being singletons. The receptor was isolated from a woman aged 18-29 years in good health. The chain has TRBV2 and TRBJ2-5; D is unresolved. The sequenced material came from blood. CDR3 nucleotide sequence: TGTGCCATTATCCCATTGGGCCAAGAGACCCAGTACTTC. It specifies CAIIPLGQETQYF.